A single sample is the source of the 10 T cell receptor beta chains below, sequenced in a study of blood T cell repertoires in COVID-19. Repertoires were generated with immunoSEQ multiplex PCR, while TCRdb's copy carries only in-frame clones and drops some. The data show approximately 110,000 clones, less than 75% seen once. Material: peripheral blood. These receptors all come from a human donor with acute or convalescent COVID-19. The donor label of this sample is uncertain.

The chain has TRBV28 and TRBJ1-3, with D tentatively TRBD1 (5 bases). V was clipped by 6 bases and J by 4 bases, with 16 bases between them. The CDR3 extends over 15 amino acids. Germline V lookup: CDR1 MDHEN, CDR2 SYDVKM. The CDR3 protein is CASRAQGGTGNTIYF. The DNA for the CDR3 is TGTGCCAGCAGGGCCCAGGGAGGGACCGGAAACACCATATATTTT. Drawing the rest from reference TRBV28 and TRBJ1-3, the complete variable domain is DVKVTQSSRYLVKRTGEKVFLECVQDMDHENMFWYRQDPGLGLRLIYFSYDVKMKEKGDIPEGYSVSREKKERFSLILESASTNQTSMYLCASRAQGGTGNTIYFGEGSWLTVV.

V usage is TRBV7-9 and J usage is TRBJ1-2; tentatively, D is TRBD1 (6 bases). Germline V gene lookup returns CDR1 SEHNR and CDR2 FQNEAQ (reference sequence). Trimming took 5 bases from V and 6 from J, leaving 10 bases between them. The CDR3 is 12 amino acids. The CDR3 region is CASSLTGNGYTF. CDR3 nucleotide sequence: TGTGCCAGCAGCCTCACAGGGAATGGCTACACCTTC.

The gene calls are TRBV9 and TRBJ2-1, with 7 bases matching TRBD1. The CDR3 has 16 residues. Germline V gene sequence: CDR1 SGDLS, CDR2 YYNGEE. V shed 3 bases, J shed 0 bases, and the junction held 6 bases outside the gene matches. The DNA for the CDR3 is TGTGCCAGCAGCGCGGGACAGCTGAGCTCCTACAATGAGCAGTTCTTC. Its protein is CASSAGQLSSYNEQFF.

The V and J genes are TRBV6-5 and TRBJ2-7; D is possibly TRBD1 (7 bases). This CDR3 has 14 residues. V shed 6 bases and J shed 5 bases, with 17 bases lying between them. The germline CDR1 and CDR2 sequences are MNHEY and SVGAGI. In DNA form, the CDR3 reads TGTGCCAGCAGCCTAATACCAGGGGGGCACGAGCAGTACTTC. This sequence encodes CASSLIPGGHEQYF.

The sample holds many counts of this clone. CDR3: CATSGGSYGYTF. The DNA of the CDR3 is TGTGCCACCTCAGGGGGTTCCTATGGCTACACCTTC. The rearrangement links TRBV24-1 to TRBJ1-2; 7 nucleotides line up with TRBD1. The CDR3 consists of 12 residues. The trim removed 9 bases at V and 4 bases at J, leaving 4 bases unmatched. Germline CDR1 KGHDR, CDR2 SFDVKD.

There are a few counts of this clone. The CDR3 DNA reads TGTGCCAGCAGCCTGGGGGCAGCTGGCGTGACTGAAGCTTTCTTT. Its protein is CASSLGAAGVTEAFF. The V and J genes are TRBV11-2 and TRBJ1-1, with D possibly matching TRBD1 (6 bases). There are 15 residues in the CDR3. Germline CDR1 is SGHAT and CDR2 is FQNNGV. V shed 5 bases and J shed 5 bases, with 18 bases lying between them. The full variable domain, with the rest looked up from reference TRBV11-2 and TRBJ1-1, is EAGVAQSPRYKIIEKRQSVAFWCNPISGHATLYWYQQILGQGPKLLIQFQNNGVVDDSQLPKDRFSAERLKGVDSTLKIQPAKLEDSAVYLCASSLGAAGVTEAFFGQGTRLTVV.

V usage is TRBV28 and J usage is TRBJ1-2; 9 nucleotides align to TRBD1. J gave up 6 bases and V 6 bases, and 5 bases lay outside the gene matches. Germline lookup yields CDR1 MDHEN and CDR2 SYDVKM. This CDR3 comprises 13 residues. For the CDR3, the DNA is TGTGCCAGCAGGATACAGGGGGCGAATGGCTACACCTTC. This translates into CASRIQGANGYTF.

The rearrangement uses TRBV5-1 and TRBJ2-3; D is ambiguous. Trimming removed 3 bases at V and 2 bases at J, with 16 bases between. The CDR3 is made up of 16 amino acids. CDR1 and CDR2 (germline): SGHRS, YFSETQ. CDR3 amino acids: CASSSRYGQATDTQYF. Here the CDR3 DNA reads TGCGCCAGCAGCTCTCGCTACGGCCAGGCCACAGATACGCAGTATTTT. The entire variable domain, with the rest obtained from reference TRBV5-1 and TRBJ2-3, is as follows: KAGVTQTPRYLIKTRGQQVTLSCSPISGHRSVSWYQQTPGQGLQFLFEYFSETQRNKGNFPGRFSGRQFSNSRSEMNVSTLELGDSALYLCASSSRYGQATDTQYFGPGTRLTVL.

This chain uses TRBV10-3 with TRBJ2-7; TRBD1 matches 8 bases. The germline gives CDR1 ENHRY, CDR2 SYGVKD. This CDR3 has 14 amino acids. V lost 5 bases to trimming and J lost 6 bases; unmatched junction nucleotides: 9. The CDR3 coding sequence is TGTGCCATCAGTCCGGGACAGGCTTCTGTCGAGCAGTACTTC. Translating gives CAISPGQASVEQYF.

This clone was counted a single time. The chain couples TRBV7-9 to TRBJ2-4, with D unclear. CDR3 size: 17 residues. The germline V gene has CDR1 SEHNR and CDR2 FQNEAQ (reference sequence). V lost 5 bases, J lost 0 bases, and 17 bases lay in between. The CDR3 region is CASSPSPPGLAKNIQYF. The DNA for the CDR3 is TGTGCCAGCAGCCCATCCCCGCCAGGCTTAGCCAAAAACATTCAGTACTTC.